These 9 T cell receptor beta chains share one sample of origin, sequenced in a study of T cells after yellow fever vaccination. TCRdb ran MiXCR on the 5' RACE reads and lists one entry per CDR3 protein. The sample lists 300,000 to 400,000 distinct CDR3 sequences, approximately 6% seen once, with 15% in the top ten. The material was PBMCs, obtained 5 days after the yellow fever booster vaccination. These receptors were collected from a man aged 25 to 45 who received the YFV17D yellow fever vaccine.

The sample holds many counts of this clonotype. In DNA form, the CDR3 reads TGTGCCAGCCGTAATATGGGCGGCGGGGTTTCCTACGAGCAGTACTTC. This gives the protein CASRNMGGGVSYEQYF. V is TRBV7-8 and J is TRBJ2-7; D may be TRBD2 (6 bases). This CDR3 has 16 amino acids. The germline CDR1 and CDR2 sequences are SGHVS and FQNEAQ. V was cut by 8 bases and J by 1 base, with 21 bases left in between.

This clonotype came up a few times. The chain joins TRBV4-1 to TRBJ2-6; D may match TRBD1 or TRBD2 (6 bases each). In germline, CDR1 is MGHRA, CDR2 YSYEKL. Trimming took 4 bases from V and 0 from J, leaving 25 bases between them. This CDR3 is 21 amino acids long. The CDR3 is CASSPGGLRQIGSSGANVLTF. In DNA, the CDR3 is TGCGCCAGCAGCCCCGGGGGCCTCCGACAGATAGGATCCTCTGGGGCCAACGTCCTGACTTTC.

In DNA, the CDR3 is TGTGCCAGCAGCCTTAGCGGGACGACTACCTATGGCTACACCTTC. Protein: CASSLSGTTTYGYTF. The V call is TRBV7-2, the J call TRBJ1-2; D is possibly TRBD1 (5 bases). The germline gives CDR1 SGHTA, CDR2 FQGNSA. This CDR3 has 15 residues. V was pared by 5 bases and J by 4 bases, with 17 bases between.

There are many counts of this clonotype. The chain links TRBV7-2 to TRBJ1-5; D unresolved. Germline V lookup: CDR1 SGHTA, CDR2 FQGNSA. This CDR3 region has 13 residues. Trimming pared 1 base from V and 4 bases from J, leaving 5 bases between. The CDR3 spells CASSLGINQPQHF. CDR3 sequence (DNA): TGTGCCAGCAGCTTAGGAATAAATCAGCCCCAGCATTTT.

This chain connects TRBV7-2 to TRBJ2-1; D not certain. CDR3 length: 13 amino acids. Germline V lookup: CDR1 SGHTA, CDR2 FQGNSA. V was pared by 1 base and J by 2 bases, with 3 bases between. CDR3 residues: CASSLEAYNEQFF. CDR3 DNA: TGTGCCAGCAGCTTAGAGGCCTACAATGAGCAGTTCTTC.

The table lists this clonotype with many counts. The V call is TRBV6-2 or TRBV6-3, the J call TRBJ2-1, with TRBD2 matching over 12 bases. Germline V gene lookup returns CDR1 MNHEY and CDR2 SVGEGT. V trimming: 8 bases; J trimming: 8 bases; junction bases outside the gene matches: 10. This CDR3 region has 15 residues. The CDR3 DNA follows: TGTGCCAGCGTCAACGGTCTAGCGGGAGGGTATGAGCAGTTCTTC. Translating it yields CASVNGLAGGYEQFF.

In its sample, this clonotype was seen a few times. The chain has TRBV20-1 and TRBJ1-5; 9 nucleotides agree with TRBD1. Germline CDR1 DFQATT, CDR2 SNEGSKA (reference sequence). This CDR3 has 17 amino acids. With 0 bases clipped from V and 0 bases from J, the junction kept 6 bases outside the gene matches. CDR3 in DNA: TGCAGTGCTAGAGACCGGGACAGGGCCTATAGCAATCAGCCCCAGCATTTT. Residues: CSARDRDRAYSNQPQHF.

Many counts were recorded for this clonotype. J is TRBJ2-1 and V is TRBV27; D is perhaps TRBD1 or TRBD2 (5 bases each). CDR1 is MNHEY, CDR2 SMNVEV, per germline (reference sequence). The CDR3 has 13 amino acids. Trimming removed 4 bases at V and 6 bases at J, with 10 bases between. Here the CDR3 DNA reads TGTGCCAGCAGTTGGGGACCATCCAATGAGCAGTTCTTC. Its protein product is CASSWGPSNEQFF.

This clonotype was seen a few times. The chain joins TRBV5-1 to TRBJ2-4; possible D gene TRBD1, 6 bases. V shed 0 bases and J shed 0 bases, with 10 bases lying between them. CDR1 is SGHRS and CDR2 is YFSETQ in the germline V gene. The CDR3 covers 16 residues. The CDR3 reads CASSLGTELAKNIQYF. The CDR3 DNA reads TGCGCCAGCAGCTTGGGGACAGAGCTAGCCAAAAACATTCAGTACTTC.